This T cell receptor (beta chain) was sequenced in a study of CD8 T cells in ankylosing spondylitis. Quantitative molecular-barcoded 5'-RACE generated the TCR beta libraries. TCRdb fed the 5' RACE reads into MiXCR, producing one record per CDR3 protein. The table has hundreds of thousands of distinct CDR3 sequences, 25% to 30% seen once; the top ten hold 0.89%. This clonotype was observed a handful of times. What it binds is not known. Whole-study results and caveats: A TCR beta motif of fewer than 10 highly homologous variants seemed to mark ankylosing spondylitis blood. Some motif variants were previously reported in reactive arthritis synovial fluid and blood.

The length of the CDR3 is 15 residues. V was clipped by 3 bases and J by 1 base, with 11 bases between them. The germline gives CDR1 MNHNS, CDR2 SASEGT. Sequencing was carried out using blood, either unsorted or a sorted T cell fraction (not recorded which). The receptor's source is a male donor with ankylosing spondylitis. This chain links TRBV6-1 with TRBJ2-3; TRBD1 or TRBD2 may be the D gene (5 bases each). The CDR3 region is CASSDEGTGTDTQYF. In DNA, the CDR3 is TGTGCCAGCAGTGATGAGGGGACCGGCACAGATACGCAGTATTTT.